This T cell receptor beta chain derives from a study of identical twins. Findings of the study overall: Insertion counts were lower in abundant cord blood beta clonotypes, a trend that memory repertoires did not show. Compared with models, monozygotic twins showed more out-of-frame TCR alpha sharing.

Turning to this clonotype: Its target is not known.

TCRdb processed the 5' RACE reads anew with MiXCR; each CDR3 protein has one entry. The sample has hundreds of thousands of distinct CDR3 sequences, over 9% seen once. These data were likewise used in another study, on yellow fever vaccine responses in identical twins. That study reports: As reported, the vaccine T cell response of twins seemed partly convergent and partly personalized.

The TCR comes from a young woman in good health. The sample taken for sequencing was PBMCs.

The CDR3 reads CASSSPGQTPTSPLHF. CDR3 DNA: TGTGCCAGCAGTTCTCCAGGACAGACCCCAACTTCACCCCTCCACTTT. The V gene is TRBV28, the J gene TRBJ1-6; the D gene is possibly TRBD1 (6 bases). Germline V gene sequence: CDR1 MDHEN, CDR2 SYDVKM. With 4 bases removed from V and 9 bases from J, the gap between germline ends came to 19 bases. The CDR3 is 16 amino acids.